Each of the 25 T cell receptor beta chains below was sequenced from the same sample in a study of cytomegalovirus exposure and HLA in healthy donors. A multiplex PCR was run with 60 Vbeta primers and 13 Jbeta primers. Sequencing was performed with immunoSEQ multiplex PCR; in TCRdb, only in-frame clones are kept and a portion is missing. The data show about 130,000 clones, 78% seen once. The sequenced material came from PBMCs. These TCRs come from a female donor in good health and CMV-seronegative.

The chain recombines TRBV11-3 with TRBJ2-2, with TRBD1 identical over 8 bases. V trimming: 5 bases; J trimming: 6 bases; junction bases outside the gene matches: 5. The CDR3 contains 14 residues. From germline, CDR1 is SGHNT and CDR2 YENEEA. CDR3 in amino acids: CASSPHRGAGELFF. The CDR3 nucleotides are TGTGCCAGCAGCCCTCACAGGGGGGCCGGGGAGCTGTTTTTT.

This chain connects TRBV2 to TRBJ2-5, with 14 nucleotides matching TRBD2. Germline V gives CDR1 SNHLY, CDR2 FYNNEI. The CDR3 is 15 amino acids. The junction had 3 bases not matched to a gene; V was cut back by 6 bases and J by 3 bases. The CDR3 DNA is TGTGCCAGCAGACCGACTAGCGGGAGGGAAGAGACCCAGTACTTC. This encodes CASRPTSGREETQYF.

This clone was seen a single time. The V call is TRBV28, the J call TRBJ2-7, with TRBD1 matching over 8 bases. Germline V gives CDR1 MDHEN, CDR2 SYDVKM. After removal of 6 bases from V and 0 bases from J, the junction contained 4 bases not matched to a gene. The length of the CDR3 is 14 residues. CDR3: CASSSQGGSYEQYF. As DNA, the CDR3 is TGTGCCAGCAGCTCACAGGGGGGCTCCTACGAGCAGTACTTC.

The V and J genes are TRBV30 and TRBJ2-2, with 9 positions matching TRBD1. The CDR3 length is 13 residues. From germline, CDR1 is GTSNPN and CDR2 SVGIG (reference sequence). The J segment lost 9 bases and the V segment lost 2 bases, leaving 4 bases of the junction unmatched. CDR3 in DNA: TGTGCCTGGAGTAAGGACAGGGGAAGGGAGCTGTTTTTT. Encoded protein: CAWSKDRGRELFF.

The chain has TRBV18 and TRBJ2-7; no clear D. In germline, CDR1 is KGHSH, CDR2 LQKENI. Deletions cut 2 bases from V and 0 bases from J, with 8 bases between. The CDR3 covers 14 residues. CDR3 amino acids: CASSPTPSSYEQYF. CDR3 bases: TGTGCCAGCTCACCAACTCCAAGCTCCTACGAGCAGTACTTC.

This clone has a handful of counts. The chain joins TRBV28 to TRBJ1-3; the D gene is possibly TRBD1 (6 bases). CDR3 size: 14 residues. Germline CDR1 reads MDHEN; CDR2 reads SYDVKM. V was clipped by 7 bases and J by 2 bases, with 12 bases between them. The CDR3 loop is CASTDYRAGNTIYF. Written as DNA, the CDR3 is TGTGCCAGCACTGACTACAGGGCTGGAAACACCATATATTTT.

The V call is TRBV28, the J call TRBJ2-7, with a possible D match to TRBD1 (6 bases). This CDR3 is built from 16 residues. Looked up from germline, CDR1 is MDHEN and CDR2 is SYDVKM. V lost 2 bases and J 0 bases, leaving 14 bases between the germline ends. CDR3 sequence: CASSLPGQINSYEQYF. As DNA, the CDR3 is TGTGCCAGCAGTTTACCTGGACAGATCAACTCCTACGAGCAGTACTTC.

This clone came up a few times. The chain has TRBV29-1 and TRBJ2-3; TRBD2 matches 9 bases. Unmatched junction bases numbered 5, after V lost 1 base and J lost 0 bases. The germline V gene encodes CDR1 SQVTM and CDR2 ANQGSEA. This CDR3 has 16 residues. The CDR3 loop is CSVEGLADSSTDTQYF. The DNA of the CDR3 is TGCAGCGTTGAAGGACTAGCGGATTCTAGCACAGATACGCAGTATTTT.

In its sample, this clone was seen once. V is TRBV30 and J is TRBJ2-1; TRBD2 matches at 12 bases. J lost 6 bases, V lost 4 bases, and 1 base had no gene match. CDR3 size: 13 residues. Germline CDR1 GTSNPN, CDR2 SVGIG (reference sequence). CDR3 loop: CAWTSGGVNEQFF. CDR3 coding DNA: TGTGCCTGGACTAGCGGGGGGGTCAATGAGCAGTTCTTC.

CDR3 nucleotides: TGTGCCAGCAGCTTAGGGGGCAACACCGGGGAGCTGTTTTTT. Its protein is CASSLGGNTGELFF. The chain joins TRBV7-9 to TRBJ2-2, with a possible D match to TRBD1 (5 bases). CDR3 length equals 14 residues. V gave up 1 base and J gave up 2 bases, with 5 bases separating them. Germline assignment: CDR1 SEHNR and CDR2 FQNEAQ (reference sequence).

V and J are TRBV4-2 and TRBJ1-1; possibly TRBD1 for D (6 bases). The germline CDR1 and CDR2 sequences are LGHNA and YNFKEQ. This CDR3 is 12 amino acids long. V was pared by 6 bases and J by 3 bases, with 8 bases between. CDR3: CASRDSHTEAFF. The DNA of the CDR3 is TGTGCCAGCAGGGACAGCCACACTGAAGCTTTCTTT.

This chain links TRBV19 with TRBJ1-3; D uncertain. This CDR3 is built from 13 residues. Trimming took 5 bases from V and 4 from J, leaving 9 bases between them. Germline V gives CDR1 LNHDA, CDR2 SQIVND (reference sequence). The CDR3 here is CASSEGRGNTIYF. CDR3 in DNA: TGTGCCAGTAGTGAGGGAAGAGGAAACACCATATATTTT. The full variable domain, rest sourced from reference TRBV19 and TRBJ1-3, is DGGITQSPKYLFRKEGQNVTLSCEQNLNHDAMYWYRQDPGQGLRLIYYSQIVNDFQKGDIAEGYSVSREKKESFPLTVTSAQKNPTAFYLCASSEGRGNTIYFGEGSWLTVV.

V and J are TRBV7-9 and TRBJ2-7, with TRBD2 matching 8 bases. The germline V gene has CDR1 SEHNR and CDR2 FQNEAQ (reference sequence). The junction had 11 bases not matched to a gene; V was cut back by 7 bases and J by 3 bases. This CDR3 is 15 amino acids long. The CDR3 loop is CASTPFGGRNYEQYF. The CDR3 coding sequence is TGTGCCAGCACCCCCTTTGGCGGGAGGAACTACGAGCAGTACTTC. Supplemented by reference TRBV7-9 and TRBJ2-7, the full variable domain reads DTGVSQNPRHKITKRGQNVTFRCDPISEHNRLYWYRQTLGQGPEFLTYFQNEAQLEKSRLLSDRFSAERPKGSFSTLEIQRTEQGDSAMYLCASTPFGGRNYEQYFGPGTRLTVT.

This rearrangement joins TRBV7-3 to TRBJ2-4, with 7 nucleotides matching TRBD1. Germline V gives CDR1 SGHTA, CDR2 FQGTGA. With 2 bases clipped from V and 2 bases from J, the junction kept 9 bases outside the gene matches. The CDR3 is made up of 17 amino acids. The CDR3 DNA sequence: TGTGCCAGCAGCTTAGGAGTGGGAAGGGGGCCCAAAAACATTCAGTACTTC. Amino acid sequence: CASSLGVGRGPKNIQYF. The full variable domain, its missing parts supplied by reference TRBV7-3 and TRBJ2-4, is GAGVSQTPSNKVTEKGKYVELRCDPISGHTALYWYRQSLGQGPEFLIYFQGTGAADDSGLPNDRFFAVRPEGSVSTLKIQRTERGDSAVYLCASSLGVGRGPKNIQYFGAGTRLSVL.

The genes are TRBV28 and TRBJ2-7; TRBD1 might be the D (6 bases). The germline V and J ends were trimmed by 6 bases and 3 bases, with 12 bases remaining between them. Germline lookup yields CDR1 MDHEN and CDR2 SYDVKM. The CDR3 has 13 amino acids. In nucleotides, the CDR3 is TGTGCCAGCAGCGGGGACACACTCTACGAGCAGTACTTC. Its protein product is CASSGDTLYEQYF.

The chain recombines TRBV29-1 with TRBJ1-2, with a possible D match to TRBD1 (6 bases). The CDR3 is 12 residues long. V was trimmed by 4 bases and J by 5 bases, leaving 11 bases between them. Looked up from germline, CDR1 is SQVTM and CDR2 is ANQGSEA. The CDR3 DNA follows: TGCAGCGTTGTAGGGGGGGCTTATGGCTACACCTTC. Amino acids: CSVVGGAYGYTF.

V and J are TRBV27 and TRBJ2-5, with 8 bases matching TRBD2. CDR3 length: 15 residues. CDR1 and CDR2 from the germline V gene are MNHEY and SMNVEV (reference sequence). V gave up 2 bases and J gave up 7 bases; unmatched junction bases: 9. CDR3: CASSLSLAGEGTQYF. The CDR3 coding sequence is TGTGCCAGCAGTTTAAGCCTAGCGGGCGAGGGGACCCAGTACTTC.

V and J are TRBV5-8 and TRBJ2-1; 11 bases agree with TRBD1. The CDR3 sequence is 16 residues long. The V gene's germline CDR1 is SGHTS and CDR2 YDEGEE. J gave up 7 bases and V 1 base, and 7 bases lay outside the gene matches. Here the CDR3 reads CASSLYGDRGSNEQFF. The CDR3 region has the DNA TGTGCCAGCAGCTTGTACGGGGACAGGGGGTCGAATGAGCAGTTCTTC.

The J gene is TRBJ2-7, the V gene TRBV7-2, with D perhaps TRBD1 (5 bases). V lost 3 bases and J 3 bases, leaving 9 bases between the germline ends. The CDR3 has 13 residues. The germline V gene has CDR1 SGHTA and CDR2 FQGNSA. The CDR3, as DNA: TGTGCCAGCAGCTTCAGACAGAACTACGAGCAGTACTTC. Translation: CASSFRQNYEQYF.

Remarks on this clone: One end of the junction is discordant with germline, which a read error may explain. This chain connects TRBV7-7 to TRBJ1-4; 11 bases are shared with TRBD1. Germline loops: CDR1 SSHAT, CDR2 FNYEAQ (reference sequence). The CDR3 loop spans 15 amino acids. The CDR3 region has the DNA TGTGCTAGCAGCTCCGGACAGGGGGCTGTTGAAAAACTGTTTTTT. Amino acids: CASSSGQGAVEKLFF. Full variable domain (outside the CDR3, taken from reference TRBV7-7 and TRBJ1-4): GAGVSQSPRYKVTKRGQDVTLRCDPISSHATLYWYQQALGQGPEFLTYFNYEAQPDKSGLPSDRFSAERPEGSISTLTIQRTEQRDSAMYRCASSSGQGAVEKLFFGSGTQLSVL.

V gene TRBV7-2 combines with J gene TRBJ2-5; TRBD2 agrees at 8 bases. Germline CDR1 SGHTA, CDR2 FQGNSA. The ends lost 1 base at V and 7 bases at J; junction bases unmatched: 14. CDR3 length: 17 residues. CDR3 sequence: CASSLEGPSGSAGTQYF. As DNA, the CDR3 is TGTGCCAGCAGCTTAGAGGGGCCTAGCGGGTCGGCGGGGACCCAGTACTTC.

The V gene is TRBV18, the J gene TRBJ1-1; unclear D gene. The germline V gene has CDR1 KGHSH and CDR2 LQKENI. CDR3 length equals 16 residues. The ends were cut back, 2 bases at V and 4 bases at J, with 17 bases in the middle. Here the CDR3 reads CASSPETHSAGTEAFF. CDR3 nucleotide sequence: TGTGCCAGCTCACCAGAGACACACTCAGCAGGCACTGAAGCTTTCTTT.

This rearrangement joins TRBV7-9 to TRBJ2-1; 8 positions agree with TRBD2. This CDR3 has 15 amino acids. V shed 2 bases and J 9 bases; nucleotides not matched to a gene: 9. Germline CDR1 reads SEHNR; CDR2 reads FQNEAQ (reference sequence). CDR3 nucleotides: TGTGCCAGCAGCTTACAAAGCGGGAGTTACGGTGAGCAGTTCTTC. It yields the protein CASSLQSGSYGEQFF. Based on the CDR3 plus reference TRBV7-9 and TRBJ2-1, the full variable domain is DTGVSQNPRHKITKRGQNVTFRCDPISEHNRLYWYRQTLGQGPEFLTYFQNEAQLEKSRLLSDRFSAERPKGSFSTLEIQRTEQGDSAMYLCASSLQSGSYGEQFFGPGTRLTVL.

The rearrangement uses TRBV6-1 and TRBJ2-7; no definite D call. Trimming took off 3 bases at V and 2 bases at J, with 11 bases between the two ends. The germline CDR1 and CDR2 sequences are MNHNS and SASEGT. This CDR3 is 14 amino acids long. The CDR3 protein is CASSETNLPYEQYF. In DNA, the CDR3 is TGTGCCAGCAGTGAGACAAATCTTCCCTACGAGCAGTACTTC.

The V call is TRBV7-8, the J call TRBJ1-5, with TRBD1 identical over 10 bases. Germline V gene lookup returns CDR1 SGHVS and CDR2 FQNEAQ. The CDR3 totals 15 residues. Trimming at V came to 3 bases and at J to 5 bases, leaving 4 bases not matched to a gene. CDR3 residues: CASSFDRGRDQPQHF. CDR3 coding DNA: TGTGCCAGCAGCTTCGACAGGGGGCGCGATCAGCCCCAGCATTTT.